This T cell receptor beta chain was identified in a study of shared clonotypes between healthy human individuals. Overall study: Every donor yielded three CD4 naive, three CD4 memory, two CD8 naive and one CD8 memory plate.

The donors, all of them Caucasian adults, lived in Nashville, Tennessee. This table comes from immunoSEQ multiplex PCR, and its TCRdb copy is limited to in-frame clones, with some not included. Of approximately 640,000 clones in the sample, 72% were seen once. Trimming stripped 5 bases from V and 4 bases from J, with 21 bases between. Germline CDR1 is SGHRS and CDR2 is YFSETQ. The CDR3 totals 17 residues. This receptor was obtained from a young woman in good health. The sample consisted of memory CD4+ T cells sorted from blood. Subset: CD45RA-negative fraction. The V call is TRBV5-1, the J call TRBJ2-2, with a possible D match to TRBD1 (6 bases). The CDR3 loop is CASSWTESSSGTGELFF. The CDR3 nucleotides read TGCGCCAGCAGTTGGACAGAATCCTCTAGTGGCACCGGGGAGCTGTTTTTT. Complete variable domain (other parts from reference TRBV5-1 and TRBJ2-2): KAGVTQTPRYLIKTRGQQVTLSCSPISGHRSVSWYQQTPGQGLQFLFEYFSETQRNKGNFPGRFSGRQFSNSRSEMNVSTLELGDSALYLCASSWTESSSGTGELFFGEGSRLTVL.